This T cell receptor (beta chain) is from a study of T cell responses to AZD1222 COVID-19 vaccine. This table comes from immunoSEQ multiplex PCR, and its TCRdb copy is limited to in-frame clones, with some not included. The sample yields 130,000 to 150,000 clones, 91% seen once. Turning to this clone: The antigen is unknown.

The CDR3 totals 14 residues. Germline V lookup: CDR1 SEHNR, CDR2 FQNEAQ (reference sequence). V lost 2 bases and J 3 bases, leaving 8 bases between the germline ends. General study findings and limits: Across the whole spike, CD4 TCRs peaked at regions 160-218 and 743-854. After two AZD1222 doses, spike-specific TCR breadth and depth rose versus day 0. Only 5 or 6 individuals given AZD1222 were seropositive at baseline.

This clonotype originated in an adult in good health. The chain uses TRBV7-9 and TRBJ2-1, with D unclear. The material was peripheral blood, obtained on day 0 of AZD1222 vaccination. CDR3 DNA sequence: TGTGCCAGCAGCTTACCCGACGTCTACAATGAGCAGTTCTTC. It is translated as CASSLPDVYNEQFF.